The clone carrying this TCR beta chain came up a few times. Data came from immunoSEQ multiplex PCR; TCRdb stores just in-frame clones and leaves some out. The table records approximately 72,000 clones, roughly 90% of them present only once. This record belongs to a study of T cell clones after liver transplantation. The overall study: Pre-transplant mixed lymphocyte reactions yielded third-party-reactive TCRbeta sequences as comparators for graft-donor-reactive sequences.

The CDR3 is made up of 13 amino acids. The V gene lost 4 bases and the J gene lost 7 bases, with 14 bases spanning the gap. Germline V CDR1 and CDR2: SGHAT, FQNNGV. This clonotype was obtained from a human donor who received a liver transplant. The source was CD4+ T cells from blood, collected before liver transplant. The chain carries TRBV11-2 and TRBJ2-7; D not resolved. The CDR3 region has the DNA TGTGCCAGCAGCTCCCCCCGCTTCCCGGAGCAGTACTTC. Translation: CASSSPRFPEQYF. The full variable domain, rest sourced from reference TRBV11-2 and TRBJ2-7, is EAGVAQSPRYKIIEKRQSVAFWCNPISGHATLYWYQQILGQGPKLLIQFQNNGVVDDSQLPKDRFSAERLKGVDSTLKIQPAKLEDSAVYLCASSSPRFPEQYFGPGTRLTVT.